Following are 15 T cell receptor beta chains from one sample sequenced in a study of cytomegalovirus exposure and HLA in healthy donors. Both 60 Vbeta primers and 13 Jbeta primers went into the PCR. The repertoire was sequenced with immunoSEQ multiplex PCR; TCRdb's copy has only in-frame clones and lacks some. The profile shows over 90,000 clones, approximately 79% of them singletons. Input material: PBMCs. The receptor source for this set is an older woman in good health and CMV-seropositive.

This sequence joins TRBV6-1 and TRBJ1-5, with D possibly being TRBD1 (6 bases). Germline V gene sequence: CDR1 MNHNS, CDR2 SASEGT. CDR3 size: 14 residues. Trimming took off 6 bases at V and 0 bases at J, with 9 bases between the two ends. The CDR3 spells CASRRTVSNQPQHF. CDR3 sequence (DNA): TGTGCCAGCAGACGGACAGTTAGCAATCAGCCCCAGCATTTT.

CDR3 amino acids: CASSLFGGNTEAFF. The CDR3 nucleotides are TGTGCCAGCAGTTTATTCGGGGGGAACACTGAAGCTTTCTTT. V usage is TRBV27 and J usage is TRBJ1-1; the D gene is possibly TRBD1 (5 bases). The CDR3 is made up of 14 amino acids. The V end lost 1 base, the J end lost 1 base, and 7 bases lay between the germline ends. Germline lookup yields CDR1 MNHEY and CDR2 SMNVEV (reference sequence).

A word on this clone: At one end the junction does not follow the germline gene, possibly because of a read error. The same CDR3 arises from other DNA sequences in this sample as well. The chain carries TRBV27 and TRBJ2-4; D is possibly TRBD1 (5 bases). The CDR3 sequence is 17 residues long. Germline values: CDR1 MNHEY, CDR2 SMNVEV (reference sequence). CDR3 DNA: TGCGCCAGCAACCCAAGGGGAAGGGTGGGAGCCAAAAACATTCAGTACTTC. Protein sequence: CASNPRGRVGAKNIQYF.

The V gene is TRBV6-5, the J gene TRBJ1-5; D might be TRBD1 (6 bases). CDR3 length: 16 amino acids. Germline CDR1 reads MNHEY; CDR2 reads SVGAGI. With 4 bases removed from V and 3 bases from J, the gap between germline ends came to 16 bases. The CDR3 DNA is TGTGCCAGCAGTTGGTGGGGGCTGTCGTTCAATCAGCCCCAGCATTTT. Its protein is CASSWWGLSFNQPQHF.

This sequence joins TRBV11-2 and TRBJ2-7, with D maybe TRBD1 (6 bases). CDR3 length: 13 residues. The germline gives CDR1 SGHAT, CDR2 FQNNGV. With 5 bases removed from V and 3 bases from J, the gap between germline ends came to 11 bases. CDR3 protein: CASSRRGNYEQYF. The CDR3 nucleotides read TGTGCCAGCAGCCGCAGGGGAAACTACGAGCAGTACTTC.

V gene TRBV6-5 combines with J gene TRBJ2-7, with TRBD2 as a possible D gene (7 bases). There are 14 residues in the CDR3. Germline V gene data show CDR1 as MNHEY and CDR2 as SVGAGI. Trimming stripped 6 bases from V and 4 bases from J, with 16 bases between. CDR3 bases: TGTGCCAGCAGCCCACAGGGAGGGGTGTACGAGCAGTACTTC. Its translation: CASSPQGGVYEQYF.

The CDR3 DNA follows: TGTGCCAGCAGTCCGACTAGCGGGAGGTTTAGTGAGCAGTTCTTC. Translating gives CASSPTSGRFSEQFF. The chain uses TRBV28 and TRBJ2-1, with TRBD2 identical over 13 bases. The V gene end was trimmed by 5 bases and the J gene end by 9 bases; junction bases not matched to a gene: 7. The germline V gene encodes CDR1 MDHEN and CDR2 SYDVKM. CDR3 length equals 15 residues. The complete variable domain, with remaining parts taken from reference TRBV28 and TRBJ2-1, reads DVKVTQSSRYLVKRTGEKVFLECVQDMDHENMFWYRQDPGLGLRLIYFSYDVKMKEKGDIPEGYSVSREKKERFSLILESASTNQTSMYLCASSPTSGRFSEQFFGPGTRLTVL.

The V gene is TRBV19, the J gene TRBJ2-7, with D perhaps matching TRBD2 (5 bases). The CDR3 contains 13 residues. Germline CDR1 LNHDA, CDR2 SQIVND (reference sequence). Trimming removed 6 bases from V and 7 bases from J, with 16 bases in between. In DNA, the CDR3 is TGTGCCAGTAGCGCGGACTTCTTCGGGGAGCAGTACTTC. Its translation: CASSADFFGEQYF.

The chain combines TRBV5-1 with TRBJ2-1; possibly TRBD1 for D (6 bases). Germline loops: CDR1 SGHRS, CDR2 YFSETQ. The CDR3 has 14 residues. The V end was cut by 4 bases, the J end by 9 bases, with 17 bases between. The CDR3 sequence is CASSAGTPPGEQFF. CDR3 in DNA: TGCGCCAGCAGCGCCGGGACACCACCGGGTGAGCAGTTCTTC.

This clone has only a few counts. V is TRBV10-2 and J is TRBJ2-4; weak D call: TRBD2 (6 bases). The CDR3 has 16 amino acids. CDR1 and CDR2 (germline): WSHSY, SAAADI. V was clipped by 3 bases and J by 0 bases, with 12 bases between them. The DNA for the CDR3 is TGCGCCAGCAGTGACTGGGGAGGAAAAGCCAAAAACATTCAGTACTTC. It codes for CASSDWGGKAKNIQYF.

The chain combines TRBV30 with TRBJ1-5; no reliable D call. The V gene's germline CDR1 is GTSNPN and CDR2 SVGIG (reference sequence). This CDR3 has 13 residues. V lost 1 base and J 0 bases, leaving 4 bases between the germline ends. CDR3 nucleotide sequence: TGTGCCTGGAGTGCGTCTAGCAATCAGCCCCAGCATTTT. The encoded protein is CAWSASSNQPQHF.

In its sample, this clone was seen a few times. The chain joins TRBV5-1 to TRBJ2-1; 12 bases are a match to TRBD2. V lost 2 bases to trimming and J lost 9 bases; unmatched junction nucleotides: 6. From germline, CDR1 is SGHRS and CDR2 YFSETQ. The CDR3 has 15 amino acids. As DNA, the CDR3 is TGCGCCAGCAGCTTTCTAGCGGGAGGGGTTAGTGAGCAGTTCTTC. It codes for CASSFLAGGVSEQFF.

This chain connects TRBV9 to TRBJ1-4; D is perhaps TRBD1 (6 bases). Germline assignment: CDR1 SGDLS and CDR2 YYNGEE. Trimming left V 0 bases short and J 7 bases short, with 13 bases between. The length of the CDR3 is 15 residues. The CDR3, as DNA: TGTGCCAGCAGCGTAGCTACGGGGGGCCGTGAAAAACTGTTTTTT. Its translation is CASSVATGGREKLFF.

V is TRBV5-1 and J is TRBJ2-1, with 7 bases fitting TRBD2. The V segment lost 5 bases and the J segment 4 bases; nucleotides outside the gene matches: 9. The length of the CDR3 is 15 residues. Looked up from germline, CDR1 is SGHRS and CDR2 is YFSETQ. CDR3 amino acids: CASRAGTTRYNEQFF. As DNA, the CDR3 is TGCGCCAGCAGGGCGGGGACTACGCGTTACAATGAGCAGTTCTTC.

The DNA of the CDR3 is TGTGCCAGCAGCCCGAGACTAGCATTGTACGAGCAGTACTTC. It codes for CASSPRLALYEQYF. The V call is TRBV11-3, the J call TRBJ2-7; 7 bases line up with TRBD2. CDR1 is SGHNT, CDR2 YENEEA, per germline. CDR3 length: 14 amino acids. V trimming: 5 bases; J trimming: 4 bases; junction bases outside the gene matches: 8.